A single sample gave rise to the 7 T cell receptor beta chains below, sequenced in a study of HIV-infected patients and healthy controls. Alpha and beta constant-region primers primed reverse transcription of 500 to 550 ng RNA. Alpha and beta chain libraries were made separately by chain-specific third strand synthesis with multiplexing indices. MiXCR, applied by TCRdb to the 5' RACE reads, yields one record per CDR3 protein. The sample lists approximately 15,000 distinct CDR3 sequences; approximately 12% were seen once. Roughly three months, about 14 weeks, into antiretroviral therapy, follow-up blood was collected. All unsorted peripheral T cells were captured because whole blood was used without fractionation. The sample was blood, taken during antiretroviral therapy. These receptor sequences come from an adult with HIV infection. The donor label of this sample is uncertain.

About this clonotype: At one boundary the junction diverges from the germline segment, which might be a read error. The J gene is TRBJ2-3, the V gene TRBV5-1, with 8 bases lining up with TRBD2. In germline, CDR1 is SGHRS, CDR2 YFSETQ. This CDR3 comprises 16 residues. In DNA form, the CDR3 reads TGCGACAGCAGCTTGGCCGGGGGGGCTAGCACAGATACGCAGTATTTT. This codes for CDSSLAGGASTDTQYF.

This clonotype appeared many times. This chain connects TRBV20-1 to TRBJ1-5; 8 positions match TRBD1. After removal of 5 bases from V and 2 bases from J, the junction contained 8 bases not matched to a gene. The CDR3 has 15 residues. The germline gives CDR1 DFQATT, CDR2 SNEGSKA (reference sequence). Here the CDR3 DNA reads TGCAGTGCTTTTACAGGGGGTAGGGGCAATCAGCCCCAGCATTTT. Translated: CSAFTGGRGNQPQHF.

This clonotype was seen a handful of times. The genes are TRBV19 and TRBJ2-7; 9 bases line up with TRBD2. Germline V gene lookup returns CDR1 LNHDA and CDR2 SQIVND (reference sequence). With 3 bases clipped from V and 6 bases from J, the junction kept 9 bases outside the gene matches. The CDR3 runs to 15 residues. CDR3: CASSIGSGRTLEQYF. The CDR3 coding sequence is TGTGCCAGTAGTATCGGTAGCGGGAGAACCCTCGAGCAGTACTTC.

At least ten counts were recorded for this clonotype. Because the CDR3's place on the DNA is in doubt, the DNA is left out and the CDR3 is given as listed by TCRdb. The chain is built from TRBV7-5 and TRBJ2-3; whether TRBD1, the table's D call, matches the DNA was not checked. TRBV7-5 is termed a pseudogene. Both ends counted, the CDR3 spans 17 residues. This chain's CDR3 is CISVSEARAGFGDTQYF.

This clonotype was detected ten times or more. CDR3 nucleotides: TGCAGTGCTAGTCGTGTACTAGCGGGAGAAGAGACCCAGTACTTC. Its protein product is CSASRVLAGEETQYF. This chain links TRBV20-1 with TRBJ2-5; TRBD2 aligns across 11 bases. The CDR3 runs 15 residues. V was clipped by 3 bases and J by 3 bases; unmatched bases: 6. Germline CDR1 and CDR2: DFQATT and SNEGSKA (reference sequence).

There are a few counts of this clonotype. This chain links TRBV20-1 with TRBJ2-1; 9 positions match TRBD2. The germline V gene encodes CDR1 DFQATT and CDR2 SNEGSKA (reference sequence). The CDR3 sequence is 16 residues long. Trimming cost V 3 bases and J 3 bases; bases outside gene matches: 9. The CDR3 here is CSASDLTSGSYNEQFF. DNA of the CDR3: TGCAGTGCTAGTGATCTGACTAGCGGAAGCTACAATGAGCAGTTCTTC.

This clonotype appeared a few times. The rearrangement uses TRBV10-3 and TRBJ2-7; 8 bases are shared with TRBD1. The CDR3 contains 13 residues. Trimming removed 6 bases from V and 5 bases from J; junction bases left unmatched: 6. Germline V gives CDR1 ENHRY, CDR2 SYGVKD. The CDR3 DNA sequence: TGTGCCATCAGCCCCCTGGACAGGGACGAGCAGTACTTC. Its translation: CAISPLDRDEQYF.